This T cell receptor (beta chain) was captured by sequencing in a study of monozygotic twins with inflammatory bowel disease. General study results and limits: Repertoire similarity was not found to differ between concordant and discordant twins, possibly from limited power. Among IBD patients, fewer clonotypes were shared with others than among healthy twins, especially with disease activity.

CDR1 and CDR2 (germline): MNHEY, SVGEGT. CDR3 size: 11 residues. It was from whole blood, with no T cell sorting, that total RNA was isolated. Regarding this clonotype: Its antigen remains unidentified.

TCRalpha and TCRbeta cDNA went through nested PCRs of approximately 16 and 10 cycles, two in total. No DNA is given; TCRdb re-called the 5' RACE reads and lists each CDR3 protein once. Across 300,000 to 350,000 distinct CDR3 sequences, the top ten clones capture 2% to 2.5% of the sample. This sequence joins TRBV6-2 or TRBV6-3 and TRBJ2-7; TCRdb calls TRBD1, which cannot be checked without DNA. The sequenced material came from blood. The sequence was obtained from a human donor with ulcerative colitis or Crohn's disease, or a healthy co-twin of an affected twin (not recorded which). CDR3 in amino acids: CASGDDYEQYF.